This entry concerns a single TCR beta chain. This clone was recorded once. No antigen is known for it. No quality values exist for individual bases; no much larger clone is one base distant. The sample is drawn from a study of shared clonotypes between healthy human individuals (dated by TCRdb to between 2020 and 2021). Study-level background: Two women and a few men aged 18 to 49 years were included in the cohort. Per donor, three plates each were used for CD4 naive and CD4 memory, two for CD8 naive, and one for CD8 memory. To estimate repertoire size and how much clonotype sharing occurs between individuals, the study deeply sequenced the blood TCR repertoires of roughly 5 healthy adults. To increase sequencing depth and limit assay-specific biases, TCR repertoire library preparation and sequencing were carried out by different laboratories using diverse techniques. Each donor's leukapheresis produced roughly between about 0.9 and 9.5 billion PBMCs.

CDR1 and CDR2 were assigned from the germline V gene (reference sequence) as LNHDA and SQIVND. The CDR3 runs 18 residues from the cysteine to the phenylalanine. Here the CDR3 DNA is all that survives: 54 bases in frame from base 1. V is trimmed back by 6 bases and J by 1 base, and the junction contains 12 bases that no gene match accounts for. Using the deep immunoSEQ assay, TCR CDR3 regions were amplified from genomic DNA by multiplex PCR. For each cell subset, the extracted genomic DNA was distributed evenly across all wells of several immunoSEQ 96-well plates, and each plate served as one replicate. For sorted subsets, around 0.2 ug of genomic DNA, equivalent to around 29,000 T cell genomes, went into each replicate PCR. The purified libraries were quantified using a Qubit 3.0 fluorometer, sized with a Bioanalyzer 2100, and then quantified again using the KAPA Library Quantification kit. Every immunoSEQ 96-well plate was sequenced on a separate single-read 150-cycle Illumina NextSeq 550 flow cell. Turning to the authors' computational methods: Because only junctional sequences without quality scores were contained in the immunoSEQ output, filtering matching that applied to full-length reads could not be performed. Sequences were annotated with PyIR, a Python wrapper for IgBLAST v1.9, and V/J genes and CDR3 were assigned using IMGT germline references. Any read was removed if the V/J assignment was weak (E-value above 1e-6), the CDR3 was missing, or the read contained stop codons, out-of-frame junctions, or ambiguous translated residues. A V3J clonotype was defined by an identical inferred V gene, J gene, and CDR3 amino acid sequence. Percentage overlap between repertoires was computed as shared unique clonotypes divided by the size of the smaller repertoire. Three approaches were used to assess repertoire richness: RTK rarefaction, the Chao1 estimator, and Recon v2.1 estimates of unobserved clonotypes. For all TCRbeta clonotypes obtained by the gDNA method from a few donors, generation probabilities were computed with OLGA. The table was pulled from immuneACCESS by TCRdb, which kept in-frame rearrangements only. Such tables lose some clones; where checked, under half of the loss comes from unresolved V genes, and the rest has no known cause. That table gives V, J and clone size, and the DNA gave D and trimming. This sample gives approximately 2,300,000 clones in total; just under 95% of them show up just once. Of the sample, around 0.4% falls within the top ten clones.

Results and caveats for the whole study, not just this receptor: Rarefaction of sorted-subset datasets indicated incomplete sequencing despite the large sequencing depth. The genetic and exposure-history diversity represented was limited by the small number of donors. Sharing across four donors was observed for about 4.8% of naive CD4, 3% to 3.5% of naive CD8, roughly 2.3% of memory CD4, and less than 0.45% of memory CD8 clonotypes. Larger estimated clonotype richness was generally found for naive subsets than for memory subsets. Pairwise subsampling indicated that sequencing depth was expected to affect the degree of clonotype sharing among donors. Compared with non-shared clonotypes, clonotypes shared by all four sorted-subset donors had higher generation probabilities. Sampling was restricted to blood, and TCR repertoires in tissues likely differ from the TCR repertoires found in blood.

Donors were healthy HIV-negative adults with no recently reported acute infections or vaccinations. All donors were Caucasian adults living in Nashville, Tennessee, USA. CD4+ T cells were enriched by magnetic negative selection; naive cells were then positively selected on CD45RA, and the negative fraction formed the memory subset. Blood was obtained by leukapheresis, after which PBMCs were separated by Ficoll-Histopaque density gradient centrifugation and cryopreserved in liquid nitrogen vapor phase. Analytical flow cytometry was used to check the purity and quantity of each magnetically sorted T cell population. Genomic DNA was isolated from every sorted fraction and measured by UV absorbance on a Nanodrop 2000c.

The chain is made from TRBV19 and TRBJ1-5, with TRBD1 identical over 10 junction bases. This clonotype originated in a man aged 18 to 29 in good health. Some clones in this sample may be carry-over from other donors' samples. The sample consisted of naive CD4+ T cells from PBMCs. The meaning of the sample's cell subset or site label: CD45RA+ positively selected. The sequence in DNA is TGTGCCAGTAGAATAAGGGACAGGGGATTGGGGAGCAATCAGCCCCAGCATTTT. This gives the protein CASRIRDRGLGSNQPQHF.